This TCR beta chain stems from a study of blood T cell repertoires in COVID-19. About the research overall: The samples span acute and convalescent COVID-19 from the United States, Italy and Spain. From T cells, B-cell-depleted T cells, or PBMCs came the material, which was cDNA or gDNA.

Germline values: CDR1 ENHRY, CDR2 SYGVKD. The V gene end was trimmed by 2 bases and the J gene end by 6 bases; junction bases not matched to a gene: 0. The CDR3 has 13 residues. Authors' data handling: Scientists estimated how many nucleated cells there were by amplifying reference gene primers. Using immunoSEQ multiplex PCR, the repertoire was profiled, and TCRdb retains in-frame clones only, with some absent. For V, J and clone size, that table is used; D and trimming come from the DNA. The sample holds around 270,000 clones, 80% to 90% seen once. The sequenced sample was peripheral blood. This receptor was obtained from a man aged 35 to 55 with acute or convalescent COVID-19. V usage is TRBV10-3 and J usage is TRBJ2-2, with 7 nucleotides matching TRBD2. CDR3 residues: CAISEAGAGELFF. DNA for the CDR3: TGTGCCATCAGTGAGGCGGGGGCCGGGGAGCTGTTTTTT.